The next 10 T cell receptor beta chains were all read from a single sample in a study of cytomegalovirus exposure and HLA in healthy donors. In the PCR, 60 Vbeta and 13 Jbeta primers were used. Profiled with immunoSEQ multiplex PCR; TCRdb holds only in-frame clones, not every one. Altogether roughly 150,000 clones are present, about 77% being singletons, with the ten largest covering approximately 1.4%. Sequenced input: PBMCs. All receptors derive from a man between 25 and 39 years old in good health and CMV-seronegative.

CDR3 bases: TGTGCCAGCAGCCCCACGCGTACCAACACCGGGGAGCTGTTTTTT. As protein: CASSPTRTNTGELFF. The chain couples TRBV7-3 to TRBJ2-2; D gene uncertain. V lost 5 bases, J lost 2 bases, and 12 bases lay in between. The CDR3 has 15 amino acids. CDR1 is SGHTA and CDR2 is FQGTGA in the germline V gene.

The V call is TRBV5-1, the J call TRBJ2-5, with 7 bases aligning to TRBD1. The V gene end was trimmed by 3 bases and the J gene end by 2 bases; junction bases not matched to a gene: 19. Per germline, CDR1 SGHRS and CDR2 YFSETQ. The CDR3 contains 19 residues. This chain's CDR3 is CASSSLLTSADREQETQYF. CDR3 in DNA: TGCGCCAGCAGCTCCCTTCTGACGAGCGCCGACAGGGAACAAGAGACCCAGTACTTC.

The chain carries TRBV4-1 and TRBJ2-7; D remains unclear. From germline, CDR1 is MGHRA and CDR2 YSYEKL. The CDR3 is 13 amino acids. Trimming took off 4 bases at V and 5 bases at J, with 12 bases between the two ends. The CDR3 spells CASSLSAENEQYF. The CDR3 nucleotides read TGCGCCAGCAGCCTTTCCGCGGAGAACGAGCAGTACTTC.

In this sample, this clone turned up a few times. The V gene is TRBV10-2, the J gene TRBJ2-5, with D possibly TRBD2 on 5 matching bases. The CDR3 totals 16 residues. The V end was cut by 3 bases, the J end by 2 bases, with 16 bases between. CDR1 and CDR2 from the germline V gene are WSHSY and SAAADI. The CDR3 nucleotides read TGCGCCAGCAGTGATCCCCGGCAGCGGCCTCAAGAGACCCAGTACTTC. Translating it yields CASSDPRQRPQETQYF.

The CDR3 here is CASLRDTNYEQYF. The CDR3 nucleotides are TGTGCCAGCCTGAGGGACACTAACTACGAGCAGTACTTC. The chain is built from TRBV28 and TRBJ2-7, with D maybe TRBD1 (6 bases). V was cut by 8 bases and J by 3 bases, with 14 bases left in between. Germline assignment: CDR1 MDHEN and CDR2 SYDVKM. The CDR3 is 13 residues long. Complete variable domain (other parts from reference TRBV28 and TRBJ2-7): DVKVTQSSRYLVKRTGEKVFLECVQDMDHENMFWYRQDPGLGLRLIYFSYDVKMKEKGDIPEGYSVSREKKERFSLILESASTNQTSMYLCASLRDTNYEQYFGPGTRLTVT.

The chain uses TRBV18 and TRBJ1-3, with TRBD1 matching 7 bases. This CDR3 region has 15 residues. Germline V gives CDR1 KGHSH, CDR2 LQKENI. V gave up 4 bases and J gave up 4 bases; unmatched junction bases: 7. CDR3 nucleotides: TGTGCCAGCTCACAGGGGGCAGAGAAAGGAAACACCATATATTTT. Translated: CASSQGAEKGNTIYF. Based on the CDR3 plus reference TRBV18 and TRBJ1-3, the full variable domain is NAGVMQNPRHLVRRRGQEARLRCSPMKGHSHVYWYRQLPEEGLKFMVYLQKENIIDESGMPKERFSAEFPKEGPSILRIQQVVRGDSAAYFCASSQGAEKGNTIYFGEGSWLTVV.

This chain links TRBV30 with TRBJ1-1; a possible D gene is TRBD1 (5 bases). Germline V gene data show CDR1 as GTSNPN and CDR2 as SVGIG (reference sequence). The germline V and J ends were trimmed by 3 bases and 12 bases, with 23 bases remaining between them. This CDR3 is 14 amino acids long. The CDR3 sequence: CAWRVQGLTLKSFF. DNA of the CDR3: TGTGCCTGGAGGGTTCAGGGCTTAACACTGAAGTCTTTCTTT.

The chain links TRBV10-3 to TRBJ1-5; TRBD1 agrees at 9 bases. Germline CDR1 ENHRY, CDR2 SYGVKD. V shed 8 bases, J shed 1 base, and the junction held 6 bases outside the gene matches. The CDR3 sequence is 15 residues long. In DNA, the CDR3 is TGTGCCATCTCGAACAGGGGGCCGAGCAATCAGCCCCAGCATTTT. This gives the protein CAISNRGPSNQPQHF.

On this clone itself: The junction does not match germline at one end; this may be a read error. The V gene is TRBV5-5, the J gene TRBJ1-2; D gene unclear. This CDR3 is 8 amino acids long. Germline lookup yields CDR1 SGHKS and CDR2 YYEKEE (reference sequence). The CDR3 region is CASSLGDF. The CDR3, as DNA: TGTGCCAGCAGCTTAGGAGACTTC.

This chain uses TRBV19 with TRBJ1-2; D unclear. The V end lost 0 bases, the J end lost 4 bases, and 6 bases lay between the germline ends. The CDR3 runs to 13 residues. The V gene's germline CDR1 is LNHDA and CDR2 SQIVND (reference sequence). The CDR3 bases are TGTGCCAGTAGTATAGACGGGGTCTATGGCTACACCTTC. Translated: CASSIDGVYGYTF. The full variable domain, in which reference TRBV19 and TRBJ1-2 provide the parts outside the CDR3, is DGGITQSPKYLFRKEGQNVTLSCEQNLNHDAMYWYRQDPGQGLRLIYYSQIVNDFQKGDIAEGYSVSREKKESFPLTVTSAQKNPTAFYLCASSIDGVYGYTFGSGTRLTVV.